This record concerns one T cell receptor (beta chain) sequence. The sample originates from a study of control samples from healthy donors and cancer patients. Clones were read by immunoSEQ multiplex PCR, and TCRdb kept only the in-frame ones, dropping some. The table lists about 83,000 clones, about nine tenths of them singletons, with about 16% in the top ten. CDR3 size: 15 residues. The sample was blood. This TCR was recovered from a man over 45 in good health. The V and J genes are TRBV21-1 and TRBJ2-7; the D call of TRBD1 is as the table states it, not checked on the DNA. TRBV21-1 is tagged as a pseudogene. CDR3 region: CASSKVDRDIYEQYF. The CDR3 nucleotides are TGTGCCAGCAGCAAAGTGGACAGGGATATCTATGAGCAGTACTTC.